The clone carrying this T cell receptor beta chain was recorded at least ten times. Its antigen is as yet unknown. Study outcomes and limitations: Tumor memory CD4+ T cell TCR gene usage clustered with blood and lymph node memory CD4+ cells and lymph node naive CD4+ cells.

V lost 3 bases and J 3 bases, leaving 5 bases between the germline ends. The CDR3 loop spans 12 amino acids. From germline, CDR1 is SEHNR and CDR2 FQNEAQ (reference sequence). TCRdb recomputed calls from the 5' RACE reads with MiXCR, one row per CDR3 protein. The table records about 40,000 distinct CDR3 sequences, under 20% of them present only once. Sequenced input: naive CD4+ T cells sorted from a lymph node. Subset defined: naive CD4+ T cells, CD4+CD45RA+CD25-. This chain connects TRBV7-9 to TRBJ1-2; no clear D. The sequence derives from a female donor with breast cancer. CDR3 DNA sequence: TGTGCCAGCAGCTTGAGGGACTATGGCTACACCTTC. This codes for CASSLRDYGYTF. Full variable domain (outside the CDR3, taken from reference TRBV7-9 and TRBJ1-2): DTGVSQNPRHKITKRGQNVTFRCDPISEHNRLYWYRQTLGQGPEFLTYFQNEAQLEKSRLLSDRFSAERPKGSFSTLEIQRTEQGDSAMYLCASSLRDYGYTFGSGTRLTVV.